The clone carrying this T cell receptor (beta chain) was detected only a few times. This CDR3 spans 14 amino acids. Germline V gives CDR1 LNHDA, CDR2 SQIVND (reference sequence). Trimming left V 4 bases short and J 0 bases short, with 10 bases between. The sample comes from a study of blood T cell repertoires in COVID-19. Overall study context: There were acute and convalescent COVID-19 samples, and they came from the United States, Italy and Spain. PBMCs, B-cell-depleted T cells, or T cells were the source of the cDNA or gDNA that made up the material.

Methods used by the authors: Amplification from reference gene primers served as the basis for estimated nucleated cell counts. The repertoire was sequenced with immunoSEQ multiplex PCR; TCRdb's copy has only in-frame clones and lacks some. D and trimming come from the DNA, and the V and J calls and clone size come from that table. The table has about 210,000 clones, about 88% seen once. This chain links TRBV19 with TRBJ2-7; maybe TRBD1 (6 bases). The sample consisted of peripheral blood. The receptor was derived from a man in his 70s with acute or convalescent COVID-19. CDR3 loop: CASSRDTISYEQYF. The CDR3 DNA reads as TGTGCCAGTAGTAGGGACACAATCTCCTACGAGCAGTACTTC.